The subject of this entry is one TCR beta chain. Measured with immunoSEQ multiplex PCR; TCRdb has only the in-frame clones, and not every one. The repertoire includes hundreds of thousands of clones, roughly 86% of them detected once, and about 1% sits in the top ten. This record comes from a study of blood T cell repertoires in COVID-19. As for the study in general: Samples of COVID-19 (acute and convalescent) were obtained from the United States, Italy and Spain. From T cells, B-cell-depleted T cells, or PBMCs came the material, which was cDNA or gDNA.

This CDR3 is 13 amino acids long. V was pared by 6 bases and J by 8 bases, with 16 bases between. Germline CDR1 reads MDHEN; CDR2 reads SYDVKM. Study members were between about 18 and 89 years old and lived in 20 to 30 US regions. Cohorts were assigned according to the clinical history that participants reported. This TCR was sampled from a woman in her twenties or thirties who had recovered from COVID-19. Material: PBMCs or T cells enriched from blood (not recorded which). V and J are TRBV28 and TRBJ1-2, with no clear D. The CDR3 DNA reads as TGTGCCAGCAGGCGACTTAATCGCTACGGCTACACCTTC. This gives the protein CASRRLNRYGYTF.